Listed here are 28 T cell receptor beta chains from one sample, sequenced in a study of shared clonotypes between healthy human individuals. Clones were sequenced by immunoSEQ multiplex PCR, and TCRdb holds only the in-frame ones, with some missing. This sample has some 1 million clones; approximately 72% occur once, and the top ten carry roughly 1.4%. Sequencing was performed on memory CD4+ T cells sorted from blood. As to subset: CD45RA-negative fraction. The origin of the receptors is a man younger than 35 in good health.

The chain is built from TRBV30 and TRBJ2-5; TRBD1 aligns across 7 bases. J gave up 2 bases and V 1 base, and 1 base lay outside the gene matches. Germline CDR1 reads GTSNPN; CDR2 reads SVGIG (reference sequence). This CDR3 region has 13 residues. The CDR3 loop is CAWSEGAQETQYF. CDR3 DNA: TGTGCCTGGAGTGAGGGGGCTCAAGAGACCCAGTACTTC.

V usage is TRBV15 and J usage is TRBJ2-3, with 8 bases identical to TRBD2. This CDR3 is built from 17 residues. Germline lookup yields CDR1 LNHNV and CDR2 YYDKDF (reference sequence). V was clipped by 1 base and J by 1 base; unmatched bases: 7. The CDR3 region is CATSRGARREGTDTQYF. CDR3 nucleotides: TGTGCCACCAGCAGAGGAGCGCGGCGGGAGGGCACAGATACGCAGTATTTT.

The chain is built from TRBV7-9 and TRBJ1-5; D gene uncertain. The CDR3 is 14 residues long. Looked up from germline, CDR1 is SEHNR and CDR2 is FQNEAQ (reference sequence). Trimming removed 0 bases at V and 4 bases at J, with 7 bases between. This CDR3 reads CASSLAGPNQPQHF. The CDR3 DNA reads as TGTGCCAGCAGCTTAGCAGGGCCGAATCAGCCCCAGCATTTT. Looking up the rest from reference TRBV7-9 and TRBJ1-5 gives the full variable domain: DTGVSQNPRHKITKRGQNVTFRCDPISEHNRLYWYRQTLGQGPEFLTYFQNEAQLEKSRLLSDRFSAERPKGSFSTLEIQRTEQGDSAMYLCASSLAGPNQPQHFGDGTRLSIL.

The sample holds one count of this clone. The chain links TRBV29-1 to TRBJ2-1; D is possibly TRBD2 (5 bases). This CDR3 has 12 amino acids. Trimming took 4 bases from V and 7 from J, leaving 11 bases between them. Germline lookup yields CDR1 SQVTM and CDR2 ANQGSEA. CDR3 protein: CSVVRGMNEQFF. CDR3 coding DNA: TGCAGCGTTGTTCGGGGAATGAATGAGCAGTTCTTC.

This clone was found many times. V and J are TRBV10-1 and TRBJ2-2; TRBD2 is a possible D gene (6 bases). Trimming left V 2 bases short and J 4 bases short, with 17 bases between. This CDR3 has 17 amino acids. CDR1 is WNHNN, CDR2 SYGVQD, per germline (reference sequence). The CDR3 DNA reads TGCGCCAGCAGTGAGAATAGGAGGGGCCGGGGCACCGGGGAGCTGTTTTTT. Amino acid sequence: CASSENRRGRGTGELFF.

On this clone itself: Other DNA variants within this sample encode the same CDR3. The CDR3 coding sequence is TGTGCCAGCAGTTTGGGGCGAAACTCTGGAAACACCATATATTTT. It specifies CASSLGRNSGNTIYF. The rearrangement links TRBV27 to TRBJ1-3, with TRBD1 as a possible D gene (5 bases). This CDR3 contains 15 residues. Per germline, CDR1 MNHEY and CDR2 SMNVEV (reference sequence). The V end was cut by 3 bases, the J end by 0 bases, with 9 bases between.

The genes are TRBV18 and TRBJ2-4, with a tentative D call TRBD1 (5 bases). The ends were cut back, 6 bases at V and 3 bases at J, with 9 bases in the middle. This CDR3 has 13 residues. The germline V gene encodes CDR1 KGHSH and CDR2 LQKENI. This chain's CDR3 is CASSIDSKNIQYF. The CDR3 coding sequence is TGTGCCAGCTCGATAGACAGCAAAAACATTCAGTACTTC.

The chain is built from TRBV6-5 and TRBJ2-7, with D possibly being TRBD1 (6 bases). V dropped 8 bases and J dropped 5 bases, with 22 bases sitting between them. The germline V gene encodes CDR1 MNHEY and CDR2 SVGAGI. This CDR3 is built from 15 residues. CDR3 coding DNA: TGTGCCAGCTCCGCATCACAGGGAATCGTGCACGAGCAGTACTTC. Encoded protein: CASSASQGIVHEQYF.

This clone was seen only a few times. This chain connects TRBV5-6 to TRBJ2-4; possible D gene TRBD1, 6 bases. The germline V and J ends were trimmed by 4 bases and 6 bases, with 20 bases remaining between them. Looked up from germline, CDR1 is SGHDT and CDR2 is YYEEEE. This CDR3 spans 16 amino acids. The CDR3 loop is CASSHRPGASGNIQYF. CDR3 nucleotide sequence: TGTGCCAGCAGCCATAGGCCAGGGGCAAGTGGAAACATTCAGTACTTC.

The chain employs TRBV4-1 and TRBJ2-1, with 10 bases fitting TRBD1. The CDR3 loop spans 16 amino acids. V lost 3 bases and J lost 4; bases outside the gene matches: 6. Germline values: CDR1 MGHRA, CDR2 YSYEKL. CDR3 in DNA: TGCGCCAGCAGCCAGACACCGGGACAGGGGTACAATGAGCAGTTCTTC. Residues: CASSQTPGQGYNEQFF.

This clone was observed a single time. The chain combines TRBV10-1 with TRBJ1-1; D unclear. The ends were cut back, 7 bases at V and 0 bases at J, with 18 bases in the middle. Germline V gene data show CDR1 as WNHNN and CDR2 as SYGVQD (reference sequence). The length of the CDR3 is 16 residues. The CDR3 is CASTYLLRELNTEAFF. CDR3 nucleotide sequence: TGCGCCAGCACCTATTTACTCCGAGAATTGAACACTGAAGCTTTCTTT.

Only one count was recorded for this clone. The rearrangement joins TRBV19 to TRBJ2-7, with 9 bases that match TRBD2. The CDR3 spans 17 residues. From germline, CDR1 is LNHDA and CDR2 SQIVND (reference sequence). Trimming at V came to 5 bases and at J to 4 bases, leaving 15 bases not matched to a gene. The CDR3, as DNA: TGTGCCAGTAGTGCCCCCGTATCTAGCGGGATTACTTACGAGCAGTACTTC. It encodes CASSAPVSSGITYEQYF.

The CDR3 reads CAISDGQGSGEKLFF. For the CDR3, the DNA is TGTGCCATCAGTGATGGTCAGGGCTCGGGTGAAAAACTGTTTTTT. This chain links TRBV10-3 with TRBJ1-4, with a weak D call TRBD1 (5 bases). CDR3 length: 15 amino acids. Germline CDR1 and CDR2: ENHRY and SYGVKD. V lost 3 bases to trimming and J lost 7 bases, with 15 bases between them.

The V gene is TRBV11-3, the J gene TRBJ2-1; 10 nucleotides agree with TRBD1. The trim removed 3 bases at V and 1 base at J, leaving 3 bases unmatched. Germline CDR1 reads SGHNT; CDR2 reads YENEEA. This CDR3 is 16 amino acids long. CDR3 nucleotides: TGTGCCAGCAGCTTGACAGGGGGCGCATCCTACAATGAGCAGTTCTTC. It encodes CASSLTGGASYNEQFF.

This clone showed up many times. This chain joins TRBV29-1 and TRBJ1-1; D perhaps matches TRBD1 (5 bases). V was clipped by 6 bases and J by 5 bases, with 13 bases between them. Germline assignment: CDR1 SQVTM and CDR2 ANQGSEA. CDR3 length: 12 residues. The CDR3 region is CSVAHGGTEAFF. The CDR3 bases are TGCAGCGTGGCCCATGGGGGGACTGAAGCTTTCTTT.

V gene TRBV10-2 combines with J gene TRBJ1-4; D may be TRBD1 (5 bases). This CDR3 comprises 14 residues. Between the trimmed V and J ends, which lost 0 bases and 8 bases, there was a span of 10 bases. The V gene's germline CDR1 is WSHSY and CDR2 SAAADI. CDR3 coding DNA: TGCGCCAGCAGTGAGTCGACAGTCTTGGAAAAACTGTTTTTT. Its translation is CASSESTVLEKLFF.

On this clone itself: Other DNA sequences in the sample encode the same CDR3. The chain uses TRBV6-1 and TRBJ2-7; D possibly corresponds to TRBD2 (6 bases). From germline, CDR1 is MNHNS and CDR2 SASEGT. The CDR3 totals 15 residues. V gave up 0 bases and J gave up 0 bases, with 9 bases separating them. Here the CDR3 reads CASSEAGRSSYEQYF. In nucleotides, the CDR3 is TGTGCCAGCAGTGAAGCCGGGAGAAGCTCCTACGAGCAGTACTTC.

The chain recombines TRBV5-1 with TRBJ1-1; D gene ambiguous. Germline V lookup: CDR1 SGHRS, CDR2 YFSETQ. The CDR3 length is 15 residues. Deletions cut 1 base from V and 5 bases from J, with 15 bases between. The DNA for the CDR3 is TGCGCCAGCAGCTTGAACGGGGTTTTGCGTACTGAAGCTTTCTTT. Translation gives CASSLNGVLRTEAFF.

This clone was counted a few times. This sequence joins TRBV20-1 and TRBJ2-1; D unresolved. Germline V gene lookup returns CDR1 DFQATT and CDR2 SNEGSKA (reference sequence). V was cut by 3 bases and J by 7 bases, with 7 bases left in between. The CDR3 loop spans 11 amino acids. The CDR3 region is CSARGKNEQFF. The CDR3 region has the DNA TGCAGTGCTAGGGGAAAAAATGAGCAGTTCTTC.

The J gene is TRBJ2-3, the V gene TRBV11-2; the D is unclear. Germline CDR1 and CDR2: SGHAT and FQNNGV. Trimming stripped 3 bases from V and 0 bases from J, with 10 bases between. The CDR3 sequence is 15 residues long. The chain's CDR3 is CASSLGKPSTDTQYF. Written as DNA, the CDR3 is TGTGCCAGCAGCTTGGGAAAACCGAGCACAGATACGCAGTATTTT.

The CDR3 DNA follows: TGTGCCAGCAGTGATAGCAAACCGAACAATGAGCAGTTCTTC. It yields the protein CASSDSKPNNEQFF. The V call is TRBV25-1, the J call TRBJ2-1; D remains unclear. This CDR3 is 14 amino acids long. Germline V gene sequence: CDR1 MGHDK, CDR2 SYGVNS. V gave up 3 bases and J gave up 5 bases, with 11 bases separating them.

This clone was recorded only once. This sample includes further DNA sequences coding for the same CDR3. The chain carries TRBV5-4 and TRBJ1-6; D is unresolved. Trimming removed 0 bases from V and 0 bases from J, with 1 base in between. Germline lookup yields CDR1 SGHNT and CDR2 YYREEE (reference sequence). This CDR3 has 14 residues. The CDR3 DNA sequence: TGTGCCAGCAGCTTGGGCTCCTATAATTCACCCCTCCACTTT. Protein sequence: CASSLGSYNSPLHF.

This clone was recorded many times. The sample contains more than one DNA sequence encoding this CDR3. The rearrangement uses TRBV2 and TRBJ2-1; D possibly corresponds to TRBD1 (6 bases). The V gene lost 7 bases and the J gene lost 8 bases, with 18 bases spanning the gap. Germline V CDR1 and CDR2: SNHLY, FYNNEI. The CDR3 consists of 14 residues. This chain's CDR3 is CASNGRGSKDEQFF. Written as DNA, the CDR3 is TGTGCCAGCAACGGTAGGGGGAGTAAGGATGAGCAGTTCTTC.

This clone has only a few counts. The chain recombines TRBV28 with TRBJ1-5; possibly TRBD1 for D (5 bases). Trimming stripped 8 bases from V and 6 bases from J, with 14 bases between. The CDR3 is 13 amino acids. From germline, CDR1 is MDHEN and CDR2 SYDVKM. The CDR3 is CASGGEYSQPQHF. The CDR3 DNA sequence: TGTGCCAGCGGAGGGGAGTATAGTCAGCCCCAGCATTTT.

The CDR3, as DNA: TGTGCCAGCAGCTTCCCAGCAGACAACGTCCTGACTTTC. The encoded protein is CASSFPADNVLTF. This chain uses TRBV5-6 with TRBJ2-6, with unresolved D. CDR3 size: 13 residues. Trimming left V 2 bases short and J 9 bases short, with 9 bases between. Looked up from germline, CDR1 is SGHDT and CDR2 is YYEEEE. Together with reference TRBV5-6 and TRBJ2-6, the CDR3 gives the full variable domain: DAGVTQSPTHLIKTRGQQVTLRCSPKSGHDTVSWYQQALGQGPQFIFQYYEEEERQRGNFPDRFSGHQFPNYSSELNVNALLLGDSALYLCASSFPADNVLTFGAGSRLTVL.

J is TRBJ2-7 and V is TRBV5-4; TRBD1 matches 9 bases. Germline V lookup: CDR1 SGHNT, CDR2 YYREEE (reference sequence). The CDR3 has 14 residues. Trimming at V came to 0 bases and at J to 5 bases, leaving 3 bases not matched to a gene. CDR3: CASSLAGQGNEQYF. The CDR3 nucleotides read TGTGCCAGCAGCTTGGCGGGACAGGGCAACGAGCAGTACTTC.

This clone has just a few counts. V is TRBV9 and J is TRBJ2-5, with D perhaps TRBD1 or TRBD2 (5 bases each). V dropped 0 bases and J dropped 0 bases, with 9 bases sitting between them. The CDR3 totals 15 residues. Looked up from germline, CDR1 is SGDLS and CDR2 is YYNGEE. The CDR3 loop reads CASSVVGTNQETQYF. The CDR3 DNA reads TGTGCCAGCAGCGTAGTAGGGACCAACCAAGAGACCCAGTACTTC.

The chain recombines TRBV5-1 with TRBJ1-2, with a possible D match to TRBD1 (5 bases). V was shortened by 4 bases and J by 0 bases, with 13 bases between the two germline ends. The CDR3 is 15 amino acids. Germline V gives CDR1 SGHRS, CDR2 YFSETQ. CDR3 region: CASSPQGEANYGYTF. CDR3 nucleotides: TGCGCCAGCAGCCCCCAGGGAGAGGCTAACTATGGCTACACCTTC.